Listed here are 8 T cell receptor beta chains from one sample, sequenced in a study of beta chain features in type 1 diabetes. Expressed TCRB transcripts were sequenced because the isolated RNA had all been reverse transcribed beforehand. This table comes from immunoSEQ multiplex PCR, and its TCRdb copy is limited to in-frame clones, with some not included. The repertoire holds around 500,000 clones, with about 10% as singletons. Sequences were obtained from naive CD4+ T cells from blood. The receptors shown here come from a woman between 18 and 29 years old in good health.

V usage is TRBV2 and J usage is TRBJ2-5; D remains ambiguous. This CDR3 region has 13 residues. CDR1 is SNHLY, CDR2 FYNNEI, per germline. The germline V and J ends were trimmed by 7 bases and 3 bases, with 12 bases remaining between them. The CDR3 loop reads CASKPLREETQYF. As DNA, the CDR3 is TGTGCCAGCAAACCTCTAAGGGAAGAGACCCAGTACTTC.

V is TRBV9 and J is TRBJ2-1, with D unresolved. Germline CDR1 reads SGDLS; CDR2 reads YYNGEE. The CDR3 is made up of 14 amino acids. V was cut by 3 bases and J by 7 bases, with 14 bases left in between. The CDR3 sequence is CASSGRAVRNEQFF. In DNA, the CDR3 is TGTGCCAGCAGCGGGCGCGCAGTTAGGAATGAGCAGTTCTTC. The full variable domain, rest sourced from reference TRBV9 and TRBJ2-1, is DSGVTQTPKHLITATGQRVTLRCSPRSGDLSVYWYQQSLDQGLQFLIQYYNGEERAKGNILERFSAQQFPDLHSELNLSSLELGDSALYFCASSGRAVRNEQFFGPGTRLTVL.

This clone was seen many times. This rearrangement joins TRBV29-1 to TRBJ2-5, with D maybe TRBD2 (6 bases). V shed 4 bases and J shed 1 base, with 13 bases lying between them. The CDR3 totals 14 residues. CDR1 and CDR2 from the germline V gene are SQVTM and ANQGSEA. CDR3 DNA sequence: TGCAGCGTTGTGCGCGGGACCCTCCAAGAGACCCAGTACTTC. Its translation: CSVVRGTLQETQYF.

The V and J genes are TRBV6-5 and TRBJ2-4; D not certain. This CDR3 spans 15 amino acids. V lost 0 bases, J lost 2 bases, and 8 bases lay in between. From germline, CDR1 is MNHEY and CDR2 SVGAGI. The CDR3 sequence: CASSYSRQTKNIQYF. In DNA form, the CDR3 reads TGTGCCAGCAGTTACTCGAGGCAGACCAAAAACATTCAGTACTTC.

In this sample, this clone turned up a few times. The chain links TRBV4-2 to TRBJ2-3; D possibly corresponds to TRBD2 (6 bases). Germline values: CDR1 LGHNA, CDR2 YNFKEQ. The CDR3 sequence is 16 residues long. The V end was cut by 0 bases, the J end by 5 bases, with 15 bases between. This CDR3 reads CASSQEARGQEDTQYF. The CDR3 nucleotides read TGTGCCAGCAGCCAAGAGGCGCGGGGCCAGGAAGATACGCAGTATTTT.

This clone appeared a few times. The chain has TRBV5-1 and TRBJ2-7, with D perhaps matching TRBD1 or TRBD2 (5 bases each). Germline CDR1 and CDR2: SGHRS and YFSETQ. CDR3 length: 13 residues. V lost 4 bases and J lost 6, with 14 bases in between. The CDR3 sequence: CASSKDEGTEQYV. As DNA, the CDR3 is TGCGCCAGCAGCAAGGATGAAGGGACCGAGCAGTACGTC.

The V and J genes are TRBV7-2 and TRBJ2-4; weak D call: TRBD1 (5 bases). Trimming shortened V by 8 bases and J by 7 bases, and 18 bases separated the two germline ends. This CDR3 region has 14 residues. CDR1 and CDR2 from the germline V gene are SGHTA and FQGNSA. CDR3: CASGPVRESNIQYF. The CDR3 DNA reads as TGTGCCAGCGGTCCAGTCAGGGAATCGAACATTCAGTACTTC.

The chain is built from TRBV7-9 and TRBJ2-1; the match to TRBD1 covers 9 bases. Germline CDR1 reads SEHNR; CDR2 reads FQNEAQ (reference sequence). The CDR3 is 13 residues long. After removal of 7 bases from V and 7 bases from J, the junction contained 5 bases not matched to a gene. The CDR3 nucleotides are TGTGCCAGCATACTGGGACAGGGTAATGAGCAGTTCTTC. This codes for CASILGQGNEQFF.